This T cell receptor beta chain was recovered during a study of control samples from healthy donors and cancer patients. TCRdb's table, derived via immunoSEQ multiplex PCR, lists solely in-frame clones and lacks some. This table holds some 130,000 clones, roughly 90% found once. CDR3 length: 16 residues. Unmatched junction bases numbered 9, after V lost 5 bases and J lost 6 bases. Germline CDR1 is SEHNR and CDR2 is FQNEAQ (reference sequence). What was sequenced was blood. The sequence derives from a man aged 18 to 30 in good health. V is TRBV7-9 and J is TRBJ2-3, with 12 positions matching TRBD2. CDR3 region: CASSRDILAGGDTQYF. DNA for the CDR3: TGTGCCAGCAGCCGGGATATACTAGCGGGAGGTGATACGCAGTATTTT.